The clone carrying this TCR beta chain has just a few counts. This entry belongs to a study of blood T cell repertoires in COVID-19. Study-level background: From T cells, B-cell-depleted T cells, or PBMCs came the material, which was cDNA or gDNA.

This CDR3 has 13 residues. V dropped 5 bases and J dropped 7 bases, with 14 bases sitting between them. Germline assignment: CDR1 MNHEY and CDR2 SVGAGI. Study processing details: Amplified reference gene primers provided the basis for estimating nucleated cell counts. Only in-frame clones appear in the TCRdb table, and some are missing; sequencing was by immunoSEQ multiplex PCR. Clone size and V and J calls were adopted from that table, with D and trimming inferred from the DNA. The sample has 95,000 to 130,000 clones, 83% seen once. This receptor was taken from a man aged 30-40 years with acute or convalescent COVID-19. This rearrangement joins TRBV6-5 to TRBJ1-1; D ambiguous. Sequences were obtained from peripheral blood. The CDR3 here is CASSRGLGGEAFF. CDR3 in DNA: TGTGCCAGCAGTAGAGGATTGGGAGGTGAAGCTTTCTTT.